This T cell receptor (beta chain) stems from a study of blood T cell repertoires in COVID-19. Study processing details: Reference gene primers were amplified, and this amplification served to estimate nucleated cell counts. Produced via immunoSEQ multiplex PCR; TCRdb's table is partial and in-frame only. V, J and clone size are those of that table, while D and trimming were read from the DNA. The sample includes approximately 280,000 clones, roughly 80% of them seen just once. In the 2 weeks before study entry, exposed participants met a COVID-19 case, which was PCR-confirmed or clinician-diagnosed. Trimming took 2 bases from V and 3 from J; bases not matched to a gene: 8. This CDR3 is built from 16 residues. Germline lookup yields CDR1 SNHLY and CDR2 FYNNEI.

The V call is TRBV2, the J call TRBJ2-7, with 9 bases lining up with TRBD2. The sequencing sample was made of PBMCs or T cells enriched from blood (not recorded which). The sequence derives from a man aged 40-50 years who had been exposed to COVID-19. The CDR3 sequence: CASSEWGCGRVYEQYF. The CDR3 DNA reads TGTGCCAGCAGTGAATGGGGTTGCGGGAGGGTCTACGAGCAGTACTTC.